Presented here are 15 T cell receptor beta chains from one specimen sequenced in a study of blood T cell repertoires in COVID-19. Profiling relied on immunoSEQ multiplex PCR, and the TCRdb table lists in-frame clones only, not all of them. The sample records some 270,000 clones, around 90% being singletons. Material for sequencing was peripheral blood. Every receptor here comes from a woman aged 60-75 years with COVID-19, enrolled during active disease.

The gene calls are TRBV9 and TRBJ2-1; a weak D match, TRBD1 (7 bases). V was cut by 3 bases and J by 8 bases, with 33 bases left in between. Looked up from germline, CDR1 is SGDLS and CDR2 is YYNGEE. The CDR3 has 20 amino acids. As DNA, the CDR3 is TGTGCCAGCAGCGCCACAGGGGCAGGGGGACCACGGGGCGGGATTCATGAGCAGTTCTTC. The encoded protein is CASSATGAGGPRGGIHEQFF. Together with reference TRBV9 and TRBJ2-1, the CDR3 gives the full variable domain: DSGVTQTPKHLITATGQRVTLRCSPRSGDLSVYWYQQSLDQGLQFLIQYYNGEERAKGNILERFSAQQFPDLHSELNLSSLELGDSALYFCASSATGAGGPRGGIHEQFFGPGTRLTVL.

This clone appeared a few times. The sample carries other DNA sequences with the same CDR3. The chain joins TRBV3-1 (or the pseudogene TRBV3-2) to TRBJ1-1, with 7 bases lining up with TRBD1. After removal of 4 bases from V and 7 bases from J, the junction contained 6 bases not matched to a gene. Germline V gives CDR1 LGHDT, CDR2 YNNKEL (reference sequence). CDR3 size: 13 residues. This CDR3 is CASSPGTALEAFF. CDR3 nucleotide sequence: TGTGCCAGCAGCCCCGGGACAGCCCTTGAAGCTTTCTTT.

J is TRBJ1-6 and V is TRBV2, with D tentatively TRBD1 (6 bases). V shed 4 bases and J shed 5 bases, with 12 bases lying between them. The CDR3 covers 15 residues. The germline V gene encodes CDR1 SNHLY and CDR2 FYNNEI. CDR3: CASSAQGLNNSPLHF. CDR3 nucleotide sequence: TGTGCCAGCAGTGCACAGGGCCTGAATAATTCACCCCTCCACTTT.

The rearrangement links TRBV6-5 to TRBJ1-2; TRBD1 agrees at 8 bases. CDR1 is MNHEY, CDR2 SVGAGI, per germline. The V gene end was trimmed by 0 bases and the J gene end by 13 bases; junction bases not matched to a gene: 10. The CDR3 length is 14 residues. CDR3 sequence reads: CASSYSRDRGIRTF. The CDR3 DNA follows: TGTGCCAGCAGTTACTCGAGAGACAGGGGAATACGCACCTTC.

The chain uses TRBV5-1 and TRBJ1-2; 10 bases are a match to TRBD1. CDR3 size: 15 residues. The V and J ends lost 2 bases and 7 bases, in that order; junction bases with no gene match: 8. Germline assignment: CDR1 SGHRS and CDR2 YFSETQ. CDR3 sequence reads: CASSLSTGGAGGYTF. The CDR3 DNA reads TGCGCCAGCAGCTTATCGACAGGGGGCGCCGGTGGCTACACCTTC.

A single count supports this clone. CDR3 sequence (DNA): TGTGCCAGTAGGCCCACTAGCGCCACCGGGGAGCTGTTTTTT. It encodes CASRPTSATGELFF. This rearrangement joins TRBV19 to TRBJ2-2; 7 bases map to TRBD2. Germline CDR1 is LNHDA and CDR2 is SQIVND (reference sequence). Trimming cost V 6 bases and J 4 bases; bases outside gene matches: 5. The CDR3 extends over 14 amino acids.

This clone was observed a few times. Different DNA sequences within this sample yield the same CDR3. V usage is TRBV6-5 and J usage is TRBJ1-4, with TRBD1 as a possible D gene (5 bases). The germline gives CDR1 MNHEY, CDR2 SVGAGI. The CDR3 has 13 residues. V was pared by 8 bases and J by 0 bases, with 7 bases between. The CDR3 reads CASGGATNEKLFF. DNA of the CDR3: TGTGCCAGCGGGGGGGCAACTAATGAAAAACTGTTTTTT.

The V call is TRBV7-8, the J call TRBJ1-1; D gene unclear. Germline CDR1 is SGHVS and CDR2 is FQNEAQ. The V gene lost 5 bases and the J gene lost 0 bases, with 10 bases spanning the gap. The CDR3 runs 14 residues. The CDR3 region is CASSQTRMNTEAFF. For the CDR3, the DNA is TGTGCCAGCAGCCAGACACGGATGAACACTGAAGCTTTCTTT.

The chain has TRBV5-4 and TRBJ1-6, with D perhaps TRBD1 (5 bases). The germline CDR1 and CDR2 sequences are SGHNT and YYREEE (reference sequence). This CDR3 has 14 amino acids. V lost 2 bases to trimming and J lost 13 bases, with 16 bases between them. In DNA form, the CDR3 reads TGTGCCAGCAGCTTACGGGGGGGGTCAGGGCCCCTCCACTTT. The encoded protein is CASSLRGGSGPLHF.

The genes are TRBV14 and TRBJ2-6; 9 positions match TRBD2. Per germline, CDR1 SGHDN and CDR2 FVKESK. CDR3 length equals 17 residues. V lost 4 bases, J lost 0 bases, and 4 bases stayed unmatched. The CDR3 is CASSLLAGFSGANVLTF. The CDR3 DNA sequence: TGTGCCAGCAGCCTGCTAGCGGGGTTCTCTGGGGCCAACGTCCTGACTTTC. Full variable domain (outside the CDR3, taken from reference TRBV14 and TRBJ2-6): EAGVTQFPSHSVIEKGQTVTLRCDPISGHDNLYWYRRVMGKEIKFLLHFVKESKQDESGMPNNRFLAERTGGTYSTLKVQPAELEDSGVYFCASSLLAGFSGANVLTFGAGSRLTVL.

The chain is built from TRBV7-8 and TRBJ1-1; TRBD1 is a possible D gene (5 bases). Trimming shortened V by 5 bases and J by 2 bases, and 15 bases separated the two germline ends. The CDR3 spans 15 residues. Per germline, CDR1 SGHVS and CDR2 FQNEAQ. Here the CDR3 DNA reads TGTGCCAGCAGCCCCCGACAGTCCGGAAACACTGAAGCTTTCTTT. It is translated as CASSPRQSGNTEAFF.

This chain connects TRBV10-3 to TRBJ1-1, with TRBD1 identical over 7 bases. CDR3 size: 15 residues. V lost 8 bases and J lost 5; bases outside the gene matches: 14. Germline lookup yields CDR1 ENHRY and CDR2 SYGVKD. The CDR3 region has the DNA TGTGCCATCGGATCCACAAGGGGGCTAAGAACTGAAGCTTTCTTT. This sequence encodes CAIGSTRGLRTEAFF.

This chain's CDR3 is CASSQEDGGGLGYTF. The CDR3 region has the DNA TGCGCCAGCAGCCAAGAAGATGGAGGGGGCCTGGGCTACACCTTC. The chain couples TRBV4-3 to TRBJ1-2; 7 nucleotides line up with TRBD1. V was pared by 0 bases and J by 8 bases, with 9 bases of the junction left unmatched. The CDR3 is 15 residues long. Germline V CDR1 and CDR2: LGHNA, YSLEER.

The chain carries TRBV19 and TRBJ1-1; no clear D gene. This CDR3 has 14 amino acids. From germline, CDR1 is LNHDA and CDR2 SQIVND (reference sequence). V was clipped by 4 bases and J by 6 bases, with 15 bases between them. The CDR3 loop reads CASSNPPMRAEAFF. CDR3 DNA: TGTGCCAGTAGTAACCCCCCTATGCGGGCTGAAGCTTTCTTT.

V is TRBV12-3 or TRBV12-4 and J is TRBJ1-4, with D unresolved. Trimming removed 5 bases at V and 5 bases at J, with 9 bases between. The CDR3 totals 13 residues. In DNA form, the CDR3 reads TGTGCCAGCAGTGATTACAGAAATGAAAAACTGTTTTTT. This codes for CASSDYRNEKLFF.